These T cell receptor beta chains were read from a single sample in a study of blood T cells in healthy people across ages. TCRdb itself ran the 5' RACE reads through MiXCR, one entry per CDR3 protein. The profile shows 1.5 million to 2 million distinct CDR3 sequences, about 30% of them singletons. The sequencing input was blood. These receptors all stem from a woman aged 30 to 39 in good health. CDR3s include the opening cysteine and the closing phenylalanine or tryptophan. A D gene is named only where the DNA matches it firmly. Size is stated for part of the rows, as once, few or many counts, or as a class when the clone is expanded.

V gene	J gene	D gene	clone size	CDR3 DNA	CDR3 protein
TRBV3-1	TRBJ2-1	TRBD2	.	TGTGCCAGCAGCCAGAGGCTAGCGGGGGGGATTCAAGAGACCCAGTTCTTC	CASSQRLAGGIQETQFF
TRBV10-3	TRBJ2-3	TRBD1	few	TGTGCCATCAGGGATCCGGGACAGGGAACCGATACGCAGTATTTT	CAIRDPGQGTDTQYF
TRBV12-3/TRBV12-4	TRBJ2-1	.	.	TGTGCCAGCAGTTTCGCAGCAGATGAGCAGTTCTTC	CASSFAADEQFF
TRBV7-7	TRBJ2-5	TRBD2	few	TGTGCCAGCAGCCGGGGACTAGCGGGACCGTACCAAGAGACCCAGTACTTC	CASSRGLAGPYQETQYF
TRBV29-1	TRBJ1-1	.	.	TGCAGCGTTGAAATTGCGGTTTCGGCTTTCTTT	CSVEIAVSAFF
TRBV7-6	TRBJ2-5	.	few	TGTGCCAGCAGCTTAGGTGGAGCGATTGGGACCCAGTACTTC	CASSLGGAIGTQYF
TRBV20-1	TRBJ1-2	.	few	TGCAGTGCTGGTCCGGGACTAAGCTTTGGCTACACCTTC	CSAGPGLSFGYTF
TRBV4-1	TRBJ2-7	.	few	TGCGCCAGCAGCCAAGATCGAGACGCCTCCTACGAGCAGTACTTC	CASSQDRDASYEQYF
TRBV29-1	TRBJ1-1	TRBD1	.	TGCAGCGGTGGACAGGGGCGGACTGAAGCTTTCTTT	CSGGQGRTEAFF
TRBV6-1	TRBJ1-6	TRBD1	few	TGTGCCAGCAGTGAAGAGGAGGGGGCCGATTCACCCCTCCACTTT	CASSEEEGADSPLHF
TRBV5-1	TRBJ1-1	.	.	TGCGCCGGCAGCTTAGGGACTGAAGCTTTCTTT	CAGSLGTEAFF